Listed here are 5 T cell receptor beta chains from one sample, sequenced in a study of cytomegalovirus exposure and HLA in healthy donors. PCR involved 60 Vbeta and 13 Jbeta primers. Method: immunoSEQ multiplex PCR; TCRdb's copy keeps in-frame clones and lacks some. The sample contains 230,000 or so clones, around nine tenths of which appear only once. Material: PBMCs. Receptor source: a girl aged 2 to 9 in good health and CMV-seronegative.

The rearrangement uses TRBV5-6 and TRBJ2-1; 8 positions agree with TRBD1. The CDR3 covers 13 residues. Trimming removed 0 bases from V and 9 bases from J; junction bases left unmatched: 2. Per the germline V gene, CDR1 is SGHDT and CDR2 is YYEEEE. The CDR3 coding sequence is TGTGCCAGCAGCTTGGGGACAGGGAGTGAGCAGTTCTTC. Amino acid sequence: CASSLGTGSEQFF.

The chain combines TRBV19 with TRBJ1-5, with unresolved D. Looked up from germline, CDR1 is LNHDA and CDR2 is SQIVND (reference sequence). V lost 3 bases and J lost 0, with 9 bases in between. The CDR3 extends over 15 amino acids. As DNA, the CDR3 is TGTGCCAGTAGTATTACAGCCTTTAGCAATCAGCCCCAGCATTTT. Its translation is CASSITAFSNQPQHF. Full variable domain (missing parts from reference TRBV19 and TRBJ1-5): DGGITQSPKYLFRKEGQNVTLSCEQNLNHDAMYWYRQDPGQGLRLIYYSQIVNDFQKGDIAEGYSVSREKKESFPLTVTSAQKNPTAFYLCASSITAFSNQPQHFGDGTRLSIL.

The rearrangement joins TRBV6-1 to TRBJ1-5, with D tentatively TRBD1 (5 bases). V lost 6 bases and J lost 0, with 9 bases in between. This CDR3 is built from 14 residues. The germline V gene encodes CDR1 MNHNS and CDR2 SASEGT. CDR3 DNA: TGTGCCAGCAGCTCGCAGGGTAGCAATCAGCCCCAGCATTTT. This translates into CASSSQGSNQPQHF.

J is TRBJ2-3 and V is TRBV2, with 7 bases aligning to TRBD2. This CDR3 has 14 residues. The germline gives CDR1 SNHLY, CDR2 FYNNEI. The ends lost 2 bases at V and 5 bases at J; junction bases unmatched: 4. CDR3: CASSELAVEDTQYF. CDR3 DNA: TGTGCCAGCAGTGAACTAGCGGTCGAAGATACGCAGTATTTT.

The rearrangement uses TRBV11-2 and TRBJ2-4, with D possibly matching TRBD2 (6 bases). CDR3 length: 17 residues. The V end lost 1 base, the J end lost 1 base, and 14 bases lay between the germline ends. Germline V CDR1 and CDR2: SGHAT, FQNNGV. CDR3 sequence: CASSLGSWEEAKNIQYF. Written as DNA, the CDR3 is TGTGCCAGCAGCTTAGGGTCGTGGGAGGAGGCCAAAAACATTCAGTACTTC.